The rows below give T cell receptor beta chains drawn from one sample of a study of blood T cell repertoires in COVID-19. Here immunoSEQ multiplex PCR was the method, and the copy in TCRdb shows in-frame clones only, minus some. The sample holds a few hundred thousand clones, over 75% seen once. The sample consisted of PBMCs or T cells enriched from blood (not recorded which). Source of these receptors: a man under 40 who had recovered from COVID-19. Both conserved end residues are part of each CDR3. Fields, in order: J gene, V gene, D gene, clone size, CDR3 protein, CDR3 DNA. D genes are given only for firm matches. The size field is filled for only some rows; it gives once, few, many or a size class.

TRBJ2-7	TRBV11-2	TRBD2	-	CASSLGSSGGYEQYF	TGTGCCAGCAGCTTAGGGAGTAGCGGGGGCTACGAGCAGTACTTC
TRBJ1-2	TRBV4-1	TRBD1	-	CASSQDVGRGASRYGYTF	TGCGCCAGCAGCCAAGATGTAGGCAGGGGGGCCTCCCGCTATGGCTACACCTTC
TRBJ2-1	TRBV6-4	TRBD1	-	CASSGDSHNEQFF	TGTGCCAGCAGTGGGGACAGCCACAATGAGCAGTTCTTC
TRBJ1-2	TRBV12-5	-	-	CASGLSGGAGGYTF	TGTGCTAGTGGTTTGTCGGGGGGCGCAGGTGGCTACACCTTC
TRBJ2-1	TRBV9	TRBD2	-	CASSASGHPDNEQFF	TGTGCCAGCAGCGCTAGCGGACACCCCGACAATGAGCAGTTCTTC
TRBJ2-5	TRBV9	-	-	CASSTGSAQYF	TGTGCCAGCAGCACAGGGTCGGCCCAGTACTTC
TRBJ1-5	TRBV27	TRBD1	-	CASSVEQGGPQHF	TGTGCCAGCAGTGTCGAGCAGGGGGGGCCCCAGCATTTT
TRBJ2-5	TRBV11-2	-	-	CASSPDRDWKWETQYF	TGTGCCAGCAGCCCGGACCGGGACTGGAAATGGGAGACCCAGTACTTC
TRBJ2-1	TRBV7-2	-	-	CASGRDEQFF	TGTGCCAGCGGGCGGGATGAGCAGTTCTTC
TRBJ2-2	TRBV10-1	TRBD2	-	CASSAGRTYSNTGELFF	TGCGCCAGCAGTGCCGGGAGGACCTACTCGAACACCGGGGAGCTGTTTTTT
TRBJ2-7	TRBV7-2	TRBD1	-	CASSPRNRGEQYF	TGTGCCAGCAGCCCGAGGAACAGGGGCGAGCAGTACTTC
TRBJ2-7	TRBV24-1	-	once	CATSAPGSTYEQYF	TGTGCCACCAGTGCCCCCGGGTCCACCTACGAGCAGTACTTC
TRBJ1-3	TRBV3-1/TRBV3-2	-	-	CASSPFSGNTIYF	TGTGCCAGCAGCCCATTCTCTGGAAACACCATATATTTT
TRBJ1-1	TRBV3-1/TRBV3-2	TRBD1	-	CASSRGTGGHTEAFF	TGTGCCAGCAGCCGAGGGACAGGGGGCCACACTGAAGCTTTCTTT
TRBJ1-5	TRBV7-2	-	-	CASSPPGRQPQHF	TGTGCCAGCAGCCCGCCGGGGAGACAGCCCCAGCATTTT
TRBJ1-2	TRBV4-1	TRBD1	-	CASSHGDSSYYTF	TGCGCCAGCAGCCATGGGGACAGTTCGTACTACACCTTC
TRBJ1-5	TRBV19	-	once	CASSPDRSSNQPQHF	TGTGCCAGTAGTCCGGACAGATCTAGCAATCAGCCCCAGCATTTT
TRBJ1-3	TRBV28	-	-	CASNTRGFGNTIYF	TGTGCCAGCAATACAAGGGGGTTTGGAAACACCATATATTTT
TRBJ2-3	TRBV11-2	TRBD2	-	CASSGNRAGVDTQYF	TGTGCCAGCAGCGGCAATCGAGCGGGGGTGGATACGCAGTATTTT
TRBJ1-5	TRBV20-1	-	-	CSAPTAQPQHF	TGCAGTGCCCCAACAGCTCAGCCCCAGCATTTT
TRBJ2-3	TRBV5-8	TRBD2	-	CASSTGLAGPGTQYF	TGTGCCAGCAGCACCGGACTAGCGGGGCCTGGTACGCAGTATTTT
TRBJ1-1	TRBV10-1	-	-	CASSESIRDRAEAFF	TGCGCCAGCAGTGAGTCGATCAGGGATCGAGCTGAAGCTTTCTTT
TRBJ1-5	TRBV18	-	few	CASSSGLVNNQPQHF	TGTGCCAGCTCGTCAGGCCTCGTTAATAATCAGCCCCAGCATTTT
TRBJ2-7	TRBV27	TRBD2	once	CASSYTSGGSYEQYF	TGTGCCAGCAGTTATACTAGCGGGGGGTCCTACGAGCAGTACTTC
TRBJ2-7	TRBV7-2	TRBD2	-	CASSLLAGDTYEQYF	TGTGCCAGCAGCCTGCTAGCGGGTGATACCTACGAGCAGTACTTC
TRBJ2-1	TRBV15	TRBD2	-	CATRGSGIRYNEQFF	TGTGCCACCAGAGGCAGCGGGATTCGGTACAATGAGCAGTTCTTC
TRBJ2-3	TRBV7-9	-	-	CASSSRGGGLGTDTQYF	TGTGCCAGCAGCTCGAGAGGCGGGGGCTTAGGTACAGATACGCAGTATTTT
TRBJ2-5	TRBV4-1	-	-	CASSQGPLQETQYF	TGCGCCAGCAGCCAAGGGCCGCTCCAAGAGACCCAGTACTTC
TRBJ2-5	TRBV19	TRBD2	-	CASSPPTSGRKKTQYF	TGTGCCAGTAGTCCCCCGACTAGCGGGAGGAAAAAGACCCAGTACTTC
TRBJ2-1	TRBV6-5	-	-	CASTPRQGGYNEQFF	TGTGCCAGCACCCCAAGGCAGGGGGGCTACAATGAGCAGTTCTTC
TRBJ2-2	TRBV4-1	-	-	CASSRTGTRYTGELFF	TGCGCCAGCAGCCGCACTGGGACAAGATACACCGGGGAGCTGTTTTTT
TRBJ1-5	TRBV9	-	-	CASSVGLYQPQHF	TGTGCCAGCAGCGTAGGGCTGTATCAGCCCCAGCATTTT
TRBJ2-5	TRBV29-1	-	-	CSVASQETQYF	TGCAGCGTTGCTAGCCAAGAGACCCAGTACTTC
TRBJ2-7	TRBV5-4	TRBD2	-	CASSLRTGGDYEQYF	TGTGCCAGCAGCTTGAGAACGGGAGGGGACTACGAGCAGTACTTC
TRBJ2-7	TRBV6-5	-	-	CASRRTILSYEQYF	TGTGCCAGCAGGCGGACTATCCTCTCCTACGAGCAGTACTTC
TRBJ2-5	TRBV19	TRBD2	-	CASSIDRGGLETQYF	TGTGCCAGTAGTATAGATCGGGGGGGCCTTGAGACCCAGTACTTC
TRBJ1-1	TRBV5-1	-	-	CASSLWTAPNTEAFF	TGCGCCAGCAGCTTGTGGACAGCACCGAACACTGAAGCTTTCTTT
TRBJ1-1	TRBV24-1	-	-	CATSDTGNTEAFF	TGTGCCACCAGTGATACGGGGAACACTGAAGCTTTCTTT
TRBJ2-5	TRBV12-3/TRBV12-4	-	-	CASTGGYQETQYF	TGTGCCAGTACCGGGGGATACCAAGAGACCCAGTACTTC
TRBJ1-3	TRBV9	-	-	CASSVAGQTSGNTIYF	TGTGCCAGCAGCGTAGCTGGACAGACCTCTGGAAACACCATATATTTT
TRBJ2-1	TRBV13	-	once	CASSFSSKIQFF	TGTGCCAGCAGCTTCTCTAGCAAGATACAGTTCTTC
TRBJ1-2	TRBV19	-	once	CASSIGGGDYGYTF	TGTGCCAGTAGTATCGGAGGAGGGGATTATGGCTACACCTTC
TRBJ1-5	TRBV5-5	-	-	CASSFPNSNQPQHF	TGTGCCAGCAGCTTCCCCAATAGCAATCAGCCCCAGCATTTT
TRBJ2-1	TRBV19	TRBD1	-	CASSATGNTYNEQFF	TGTGCCAGTAGTGCGACAGGGAACACCTACAATGAGCAGTTCTTC
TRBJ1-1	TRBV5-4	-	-	CASSLARSAEAFF	TGTGCCAGCAGCTTGGCCAGGTCCGCTGAAGCTTTCTTT
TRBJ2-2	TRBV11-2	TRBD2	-	CASLSGRRIGELFF	TGTGCCAGCCTCAGCGGGAGGAGAATCGGGGAGCTGTTTTTT
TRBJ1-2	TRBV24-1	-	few	CATSLTGNYGYTF	TGTGCCACCAGCCTAACAGGGAATTATGGCTACACCTTC
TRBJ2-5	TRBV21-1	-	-	CASSKDETWRGETQYF	TGTGCCAGCAGCAAAGATGAGACGTGGAGAGGGGAGACCCAGTACTTC
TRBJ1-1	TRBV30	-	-	CAWNEHRDTEAFF	TGTGCCTGGAACGAACACAGGGACACTGAAGCTTTCTTT
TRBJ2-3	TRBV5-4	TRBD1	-	CASREGGPSSTDTQYF	TGTGCCAGTCGCGAAGGGGGCCCCTCTAGCACAGATACGCAGTATTTT
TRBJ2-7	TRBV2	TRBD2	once	CASNAGTSGSQSYEQYF	TGTGCCAGCAATGCCGGGACTAGCGGGAGTCAGTCCTACGAGCAGTACTTC
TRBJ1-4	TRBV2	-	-	CASSEPRGTNEKLFF	TGTGCCAGCAGTGAACCGCGGGGGACTAATGAAAAACTGTTTTTT
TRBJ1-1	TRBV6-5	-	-	CASSYGGARTEAFF	TGTGCCAGCAGTTACGGGGGGGCTAGGACTGAAGCTTTCTTT
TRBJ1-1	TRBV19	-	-	CASSIQQGNTEAFF	TGTGCCAGTAGTATTCAACAGGGAAACACTGAAGCTTTCTTT
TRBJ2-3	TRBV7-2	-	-	CASSLRERDTQYF	TGTGCCAGCAGCCTCCGGGAGCGTGATACGCAGTATTTT
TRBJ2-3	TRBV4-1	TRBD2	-	CASSQRAGSTDTQYF	TGCGCCAGCAGCCAAAGAGCGGGGAGCACAGATACGCAGTATTTT
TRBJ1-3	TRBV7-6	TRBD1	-	CASSLYRTGGNTIYF	TGTGCCAGCAGCCTCTATCGGACAGGAGGAAACACCATATATTTT
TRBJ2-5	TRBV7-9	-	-	CASSAGSPRETQYF	TGTGCCAGCAGCGCCGGTTCCCCGCGGGAGACCCAGTACTTC
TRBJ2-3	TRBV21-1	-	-	CASSKVGAAGDGRATDTQYF	TGTGCCAGCAGCAAAGTAGGGGCGGCAGGGGATGGTCGGGCCACAGATACGCAGTATTTT